Below, 22 T cell receptor beta chains from the same sample are listed, as sequenced in a study of tumor and adjacent non-tumor tissue in lung cancer. TCRbeta libraries were built with three rounds of nested PCR, modified from ARM-PCR. MiXCR, run by TCRdb on the multiplex PCR reads, gives a single entry per CDR3 protein. The sample lists tens of thousands of distinct CDR3 sequences, around 65% occurring once. This sample's RNA came from whole unsorted tissue. More than 3 cm separated this lung sample from the edge of the tumor. Sequenced input: distant non-tumor lung tissue. The receptors shown here come from a woman aged 50 to 65 with non-small cell lung cancer.

Regarding this clonotype: This could be a read error, since a much larger clone is one nucleotide away. V gene TRBV6-6 combines with J gene TRBJ1-1; D call uncertain. Germline-derived CDR1 and CDR2 are MNHNY and SVGAGI (reference sequence). The CDR3 sequence is 10 residues long. The CDR3 DNA reads as TGTGCCAGCGGTAACAGTGAAGCTTTCTTT. Translated: CASGNSEAFF.

A few counts support this clonotype. It may be a read error: a sequence one base away is much more abundant. This chain joins TRBV29-1 and TRBJ1-3, with D hard to call. CDR3 length: 15 amino acids. Germline V gene sequence: CDR1 SQVTM, CDR2 ANQGSEA. CDR3 in amino acids: CSVDSGSGSGDTIYF. CDR3 DNA sequence: TGCAGCGTTGACTCGGGCAGCGGCTCTGGAGACACCATATATTTT.

About this clonotype: Being one base from a much bigger clone, this may be a read error. This rearrangement joins TRBV4-1 to TRBJ2-7, with D hard to call. Germline-derived CDR1 and CDR2 are MGHRA and YSYEKL. This CDR3 region has 14 residues. CDR3 region: CARSQNIIGYEQYF. As DNA, the CDR3 is TGCGCCAGGAGCCAAAATATAATAGGCTACGAGCAGTACTTC.

Worth noting for this clonotype: It may be a read error: a sequence one base away is much more abundant. This chain joins TRBV5-4 and TRBJ2-5; the D is unclear. Germline loops: CDR1 SGHNT, CDR2 YYREEE (reference sequence). This CDR3 is 12 amino acids long. Trimming cost V 1 base and J 3 bases, with 4 bases left between them. CDR3 sequence (DNA): TGTGCCAGCAGCTTGCGTGAAGAGACCCAGTACTTC. Translation: CASSLREETQYF.

Remarks on this clonotype: The CDR3 does not close with the conserved phenylalanine or tryptophan, likely indicating a read error. No DNA is shown, since the ends of the CDR3 on it are uncertain; the CDR3 is the one TCRdb lists. The rearrangement uses TRBV11-2 and TRBJ1-1; no DNA check was done on the table's D call, TRBD1. Germline V lookup: CDR1 SGHAT, CDR2 FQNNGV. Termini included, the CDR3 measures 15 amino acids. The CDR3 sequence: CASSLRQGVRTETSL.

At least ten counts were recorded for this clonotype. The chain is built from TRBV24-1 and TRBJ2-1; 14 nucleotides match TRBD2. V gave up 7 bases and J gave up 3 bases; unmatched junction bases: 10. The length of the CDR3 is 18 residues. Germline V gives CDR1 KGHDR, CDR2 SFDVKD. CDR3 in amino acids: CATSTGTSGSPLYNEQFF. The CDR3 DNA reads TGTGCCACCAGCACCGGGACTAGCGGGAGTCCCCTCTACAATGAGCAGTTCTTC.

About this clonotype: Germline is not matched at one junction end, which may reflect a read error. The chain carries TRBV11-2 and TRBJ2-1; D might be TRBD2 (5 bases). The CDR3 is made up of 14 amino acids. The germline V gene has CDR1 SGHAT and CDR2 FQNNGV. DNA for the CDR3: TGTGCAAGCAGCTTCCTAGCCCAATACAACAAGCAGTTCTTC. Translating it yields CASSFLAQYNKQFF.

This clonotype is medium-sized. The V call is TRBV6-5, the J call TRBJ2-7; no reliable D call. The CDR3 is made up of 16 amino acids. Germline-derived CDR1 and CDR2 are MNHEY and SVGAGI. Trimming left V 0 bases short and J 2 bases short, with 14 bases between. The CDR3 region is CASSYSKGPFTYEQYF. The CDR3 DNA reads as TGTGCCAGCAGTTACTCTAAGGGTCCCTTTACCTACGAGCAGTACTTC.

The V gene is TRBV11-2, the J gene TRBJ2-7, with a possible D match to TRBD1 (5 bases). The CDR3 extends over 15 amino acids. V gave up 10 bases and J gave up 4 bases, with 23 bases separating them. Per the germline V gene, CDR1 is SGHAT and CDR2 is FQNNGV. For the CDR3, the DNA is TGTGCCATCAGGATGAAAACAGGAAGCTCTTACGAGCAGTACTTC. Its translation is CAIRMKTGSSYEQYF.

This clonotype was detected ten times or more. This chain uses TRBV7-8 with TRBJ2-5; D could derive from TRBD1 or TRBD2 (5 bases each). CDR1 is SGHVS, CDR2 FQNEAQ, per germline. Trimming took off 5 bases at V and 2 bases at J, with 15 bases between the two ends. The CDR3 extends over 15 amino acids. The CDR3 DNA reads TGTGCCAGCAGCCTCAGGGAGCGGTCTCAAGAGACCCAGTACTTC. This encodes CASSLRERSQETQYF. The full variable domain, rest sourced from reference TRBV7-8 and TRBJ2-5, is GAGVSQSPRYKVAKRGQDVALRCDPISGHVSLFWYQQALGQGPEFLTYFQNEAQLDKSGLPSDRFFAERPEGSVSTLKIQRTQQEDSAVYLCASSLRERSQETQYFGPGTRLLVL.

The genes are TRBV10-2 and TRBJ2-1; TRBD1 aligns across 7 bases. V gave up 10 bases and J gave up 3 bases; unmatched junction bases: 12. The CDR3 length is 15 residues. Germline V CDR1 and CDR2: WSHSY, SAAADI. Here the CDR3 reads CANTETRGLYNEQFF. DNA for the CDR3: TGCGCCAACACTGAAACTAGGGGGCTCTACAATGAGCAGTTCTTC.

To note about this clonotype: A much larger clone sits a single nucleotide away, making a read error possible. This chain connects TRBV20-1 to TRBJ1-4, with a weak D call TRBD1 (6 bases). The CDR3 totals 14 residues. CDR1 is DFQATT and CDR2 is SNEGSKA in the germline V gene (reference sequence). CDR3 loop: CSTRPGQGLKKLFF. CDR3 nucleotides: TGCAGTACTAGACCGGGACAAGGTCTGAAAAAACTGTTTTTT.

Points on this clonotype: The CDR3 end shows no conserved phenylalanine or tryptophan, and so a read error is likely. V and J are TRBV24-1 and TRBJ2-5; D might be TRBD1 (6 bases). The CDR3 has 13 amino acids. CDR1 KGHDR and CDR2 SFDVKD come from the germline V gene. The CDR3 loop is CTTSDSTNGQQYL. The CDR3 nucleotides read TGTACCACCAGTGATTCAACCAATGGACAGCAGTACCTC.

J is TRBJ2-1 and V is TRBV6-2 or TRBV6-3; possibly TRBD2 for D (5 bases). The V and J ends lost 6 bases and 3 bases respectively, with 21 bases between them. There are 17 residues in the CDR3. Germline V gives CDR1 MNHEY, CDR2 SVGEGT. The CDR3 coding sequence is TGTGCCAGCAGATTCCCGTATAGCAGGAGCGGCTACAATGAGCAGTTCTTC. This sequence encodes CASRFPYSRSGYNEQFF.

Remarks on this clonotype: The junction departs from germline at one end; a sequencing error may be responsible. This sequence joins TRBV6-5 and TRBJ1-6; perhaps TRBD1 as D (5 bases). The CDR3 has 16 amino acids. The germline CDR1 and CDR2 sequences are MNHEY and SVGAGI. The CDR3 nucleotides read TGTGCCAGCAGTAAAACTGGGGGAGGGTACGATTCACCCCTTCACTTT. Translating gives CASSKTGGGYDSPLHF.

On this clonotype itself: One base away lies a much larger clone, so this may be a sequencing read error. The chain carries TRBV29-1 and TRBJ2-3, with D possibly TRBD2 on 5 matching bases. CDR1 is SQVTM, CDR2 ANQGSEA, per germline. The CDR3 is made up of 13 amino acids. CDR3 in DNA: TGCAGCGTCCGAGGGCATGGCACAGAAACGCAGTATTTT. This encodes CSVRGHGTETQYF.

This chain joins TRBV7-9 and TRBJ2-2; TRBD1 matches at 7 bases. With V trimmed by 5 bases and J by 9 bases, 9 bases remained unmatched. Germline values: CDR1 SEHNR, CDR2 FQNEAQ (reference sequence). This CDR3 contains 14 residues. The CDR3 is CASSRGTETRELFF. CDR3 nucleotide sequence: TGTGCCAGCAGCCGAGGGACAGAGACCCGGGAGCTGTTTTTT.

This sequence joins TRBV20-1 and TRBJ2-6; D perhaps matches TRBD2 (6 bases). The CDR3 is 18 residues long. The ends were cut back, 8 bases at V and 0 bases at J, with 23 bases in the middle. Germline V gene data show CDR1 as DFQATT and CDR2 as SNEGSKA (reference sequence). As DNA, the CDR3 is TGCAGTATTAGAGATTGGGACTCCCCGATCTCTGGGGCCAACGTCCTGACTTTC. Its protein is CSIRDWDSPISGANVLTF.

The CDR3 reads CASSTGTNQETQYF. The CDR3 DNA is TGCGCCAGCAGCACAGGGACAAATCAAGAGACCCAGTACTTC. This chain uses TRBV5-1 with TRBJ2-5, with a possible D match to TRBD1 (6 bases). V shed 4 bases and J shed 2 bases, with 12 bases lying between them. The CDR3 is 14 amino acids. Germline loops: CDR1 SGHRS, CDR2 YFSETQ.

This clonotype was picked up one time. A much larger clonotype is one base distant, so this may be a read error. This chain joins TRBV20-1 and TRBJ2-1, with D perhaps matching TRBD1 (5 bases). Germline CDR1 reads DFQATT; CDR2 reads SNEGSKA (reference sequence). This CDR3 is 15 amino acids long. The CDR3, as DNA: TGCAGTGCTGGAGACCCCGGACATGGTATGAATGAGCAGTTCTTC. It is translated as CSAGDPGHGMNEQFF.

This clonotype was detected a few times. This may stem from a read error, because a much larger clone lies one nucleotide away. The chain carries TRBV20-1 and TRBJ2-1; D remains unclear. Germline CDR1 DFQATT, CDR2 SNEGSKA (reference sequence). CDR3 size: 14 residues. The CDR3, as DNA: TGCAATGCTACCGTCAGATACTCCTACAATGAGCAGTTCTTC. Translation: CNATVRYSYNEQFF.

Of note for this clonotype: One end of the junction does not line up with germline, which may come from a read error. The CDR3 bases are TGTCCCAGCAGCTTGGGGACAGGGGTTACGTACGAGCAGTACTTC. Its protein product is CPSSLGTGVTYEQYF. The rearrangement uses TRBV11-2 and TRBJ2-7; TRBD1 agrees at 10 bases. The CDR3 is 15 residues long. Germline lookup yields CDR1 SGHAT and CDR2 FQNNGV. Full variable domain (remainder filled in from reference TRBV11-2 and TRBJ2-7): EAGVAQSPRYKIIEKRQSVAFWCNPISGHATLYWYQQILGQGPKLLIQFQNNGVVDDSQLPKDRFSAERLKGVDSTLKIQPAKLEDSAVYLCPSSLGTGVTYEQYFGPGTRLTVT.